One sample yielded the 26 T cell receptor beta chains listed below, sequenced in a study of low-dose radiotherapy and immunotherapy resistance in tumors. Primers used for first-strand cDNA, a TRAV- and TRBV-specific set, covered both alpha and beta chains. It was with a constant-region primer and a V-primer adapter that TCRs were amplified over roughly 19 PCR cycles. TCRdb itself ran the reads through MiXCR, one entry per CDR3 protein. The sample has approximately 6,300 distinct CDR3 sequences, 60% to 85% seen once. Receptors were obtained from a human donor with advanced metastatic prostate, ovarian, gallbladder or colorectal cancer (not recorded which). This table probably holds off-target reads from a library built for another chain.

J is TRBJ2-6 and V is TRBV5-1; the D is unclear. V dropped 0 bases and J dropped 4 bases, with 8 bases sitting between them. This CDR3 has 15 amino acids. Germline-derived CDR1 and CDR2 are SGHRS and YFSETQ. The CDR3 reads CASSLVVQGANVLTF. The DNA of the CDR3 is TGCGCCAGCAGCTTGGTTGTGCAGGGGGCCAACGTCCTGACTTTC. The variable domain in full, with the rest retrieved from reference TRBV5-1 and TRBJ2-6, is KAGVTQTPRYLIKTRGQQVTLSCSPISGHRSVSWYQQTPGQGLQFLFEYFSETQRNKGNFPGRFSGRQFSNSRSEMNVSTLELGDSALYLCASSLVVQGANVLTFGAGSRLTVL.

CDR3 protein: CASAGGRENIQYF. The CDR3 DNA follows: TGTGCCAGCGCAGGGGGCCGGGAAAACATTCAGTACTTC. The V and J genes are TRBV6-6 and TRBJ2-4, with 8 nucleotides matching TRBD1. Germline V CDR1 and CDR2: MNHNY, SVGAGI (reference sequence). Germline trimming cut 8 bases from V and 5 bases from J; bases unmatched to any gene: 5. The CDR3 extends over 13 amino acids.

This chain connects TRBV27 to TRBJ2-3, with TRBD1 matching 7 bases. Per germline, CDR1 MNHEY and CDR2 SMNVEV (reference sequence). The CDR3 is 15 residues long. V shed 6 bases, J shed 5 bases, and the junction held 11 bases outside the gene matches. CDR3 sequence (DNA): TGTGCCAGCAGCAGAGGGGGCTTAGGAGAAGATACGCAGTATTTT. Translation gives CASSRGGLGEDTQYF.

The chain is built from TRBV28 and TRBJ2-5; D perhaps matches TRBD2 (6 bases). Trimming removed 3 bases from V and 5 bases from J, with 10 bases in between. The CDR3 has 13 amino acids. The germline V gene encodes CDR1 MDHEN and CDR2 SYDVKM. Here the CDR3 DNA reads TGTGCCAGCAGTTTGGGAGGAGTGGAGACCCAGTACTTC. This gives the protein CASSLGGVETQYF.

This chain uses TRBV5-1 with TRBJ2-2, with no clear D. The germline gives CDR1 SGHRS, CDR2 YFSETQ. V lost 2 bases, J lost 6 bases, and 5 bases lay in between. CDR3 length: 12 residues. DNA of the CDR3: TGCGCCAGCAGCTTACCGCCCGGGGAGCTGTTTTTT. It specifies CASSLPPGELFF.

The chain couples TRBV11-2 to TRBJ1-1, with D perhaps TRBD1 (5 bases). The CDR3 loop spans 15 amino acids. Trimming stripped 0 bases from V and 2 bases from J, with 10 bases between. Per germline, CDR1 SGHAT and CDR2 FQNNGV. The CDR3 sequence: CASSLEGRINTEAFF. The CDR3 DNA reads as TGTGCCAGCAGCTTAGAGGGACGGATAAACACTGAAGCTTTCTTT.

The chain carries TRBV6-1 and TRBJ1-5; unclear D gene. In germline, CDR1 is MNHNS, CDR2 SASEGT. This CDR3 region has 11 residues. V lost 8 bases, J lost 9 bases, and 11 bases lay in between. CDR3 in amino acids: CASAHGGPQHF. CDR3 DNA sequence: TGTGCCAGCGCGCACGGAGGGCCCCAGCATTTT.

The DNA for the CDR3 is TGTGCCAGCAGCGTAACCGCCGGGGACACTGAAGCTTTCTTT. Residues: CASSVTAGDTEAFF. The chain joins TRBV9 to TRBJ1-1; D uncertain. The germline CDR1 and CDR2 sequences are SGDLS and YYNGEE. Trimming stripped 1 base from V and 3 bases from J, with 10 bases between. This CDR3 spans 14 amino acids.

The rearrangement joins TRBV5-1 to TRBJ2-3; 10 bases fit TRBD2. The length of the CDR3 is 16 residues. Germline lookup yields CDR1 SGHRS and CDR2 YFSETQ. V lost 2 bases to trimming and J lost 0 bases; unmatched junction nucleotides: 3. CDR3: CASSFGLAASTDTQYF. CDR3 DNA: TGCGCCAGCAGCTTCGGACTAGCGGCTAGCACAGATACGCAGTATTTT. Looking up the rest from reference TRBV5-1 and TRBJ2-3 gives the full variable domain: KAGVTQTPRYLIKTRGQQVTLSCSPISGHRSVSWYQQTPGQGLQFLFEYFSETQRNKGNFPGRFSGRQFSNSRSEMNVSTLELGDSALYLCASSFGLAASTDTQYFGPGTRLTVL.

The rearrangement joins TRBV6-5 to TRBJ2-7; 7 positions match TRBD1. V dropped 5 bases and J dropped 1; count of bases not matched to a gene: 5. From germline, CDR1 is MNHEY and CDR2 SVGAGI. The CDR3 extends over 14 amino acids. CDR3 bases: TGTGCCAGCAGTCCCCGACAGGGATCCTACGAGCAGTACTTC. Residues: CASSPRQGSYEQYF.

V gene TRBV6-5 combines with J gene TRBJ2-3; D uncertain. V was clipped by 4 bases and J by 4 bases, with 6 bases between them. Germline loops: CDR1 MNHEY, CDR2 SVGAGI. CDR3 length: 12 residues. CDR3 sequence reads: CASSSPADTQYF. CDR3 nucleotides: TGTGCCAGCAGTTCACCGGCAGATACGCAGTATTTT.

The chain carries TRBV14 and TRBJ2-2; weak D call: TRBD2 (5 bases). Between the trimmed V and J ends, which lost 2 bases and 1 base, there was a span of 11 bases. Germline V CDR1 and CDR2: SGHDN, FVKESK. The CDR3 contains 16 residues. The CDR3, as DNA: TGTGCCAGCAGCCAATATCAAGGGAGGAACACCGGGGAGCTGTTTTTT. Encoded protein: CASSQYQGRNTGELFF.

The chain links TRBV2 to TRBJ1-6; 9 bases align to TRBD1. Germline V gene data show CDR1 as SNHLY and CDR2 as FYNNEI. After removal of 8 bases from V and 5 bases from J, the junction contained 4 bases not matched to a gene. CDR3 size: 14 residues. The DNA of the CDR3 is TGTGCCAGCGGGACAGGGTTAAATAATTCACCCCTCCACTTT. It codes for CASGTGLNNSPLHF.

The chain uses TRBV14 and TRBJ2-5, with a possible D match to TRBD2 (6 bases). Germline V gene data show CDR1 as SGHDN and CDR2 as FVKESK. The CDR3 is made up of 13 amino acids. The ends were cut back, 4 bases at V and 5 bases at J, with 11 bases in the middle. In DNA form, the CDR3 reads TGTGCCAGCAGCCTTCGGGGGTGGGAGACCCAGTACTTC. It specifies CASSLRGWETQYF.

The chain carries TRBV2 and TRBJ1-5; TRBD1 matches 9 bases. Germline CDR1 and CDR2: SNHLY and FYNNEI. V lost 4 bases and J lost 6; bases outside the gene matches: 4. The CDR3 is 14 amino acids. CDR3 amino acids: CASSGPDRGQPQHF. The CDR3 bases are TGTGCCAGCAGTGGCCCGGACAGGGGTCAGCCCCAGCATTTT.

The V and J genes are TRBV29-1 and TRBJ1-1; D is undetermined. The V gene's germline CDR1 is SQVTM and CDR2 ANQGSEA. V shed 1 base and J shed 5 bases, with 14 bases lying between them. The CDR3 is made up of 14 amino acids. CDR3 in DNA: TGCAGCGTTGAAGTGGGAGGGTCGGGAACTGAAGCTTTCTTT. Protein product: CSVEVGGSGTEAFF.

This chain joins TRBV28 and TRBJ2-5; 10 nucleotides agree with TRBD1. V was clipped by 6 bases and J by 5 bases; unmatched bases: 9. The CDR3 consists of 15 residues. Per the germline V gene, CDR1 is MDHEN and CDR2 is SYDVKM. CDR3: CASSPPRTGGETQYF. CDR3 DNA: TGTGCCAGCAGCCCCCCCAGGACAGGGGGTGAGACCCAGTACTTC.

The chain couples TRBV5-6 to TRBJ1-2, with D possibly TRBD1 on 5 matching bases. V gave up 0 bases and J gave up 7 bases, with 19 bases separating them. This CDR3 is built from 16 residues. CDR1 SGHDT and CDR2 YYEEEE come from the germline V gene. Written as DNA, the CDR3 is TGTGCCAGCAGCTTGGAAAAGGTGGGGACCCGTGCTGGCTACACCTTC. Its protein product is CASSLEKVGTRAGYTF.

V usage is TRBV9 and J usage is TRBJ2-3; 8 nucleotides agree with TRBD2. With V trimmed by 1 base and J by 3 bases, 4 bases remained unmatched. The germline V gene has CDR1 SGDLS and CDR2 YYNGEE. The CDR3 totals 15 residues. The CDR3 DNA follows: TGTGCCAGCAGCGTAATAGCGGGGAGTACAGATACGCAGTATTTT. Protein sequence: CASSVIAGSTDTQYF.

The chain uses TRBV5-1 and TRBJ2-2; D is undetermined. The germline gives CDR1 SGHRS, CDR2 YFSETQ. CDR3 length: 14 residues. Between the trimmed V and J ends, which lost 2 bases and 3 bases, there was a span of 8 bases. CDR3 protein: CASSFRYDTGELFF. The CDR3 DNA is TGCGCCAGCAGCTTCCGCTATGACACCGGGGAGCTGTTTTTT.

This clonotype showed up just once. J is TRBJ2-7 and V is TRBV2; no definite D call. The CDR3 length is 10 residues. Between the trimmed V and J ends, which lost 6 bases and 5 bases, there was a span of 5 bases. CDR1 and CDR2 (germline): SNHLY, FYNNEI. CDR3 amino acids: CASSADEQYF. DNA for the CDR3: TGTGCCAGCAGCGCGGACGAGCAGTACTTC.

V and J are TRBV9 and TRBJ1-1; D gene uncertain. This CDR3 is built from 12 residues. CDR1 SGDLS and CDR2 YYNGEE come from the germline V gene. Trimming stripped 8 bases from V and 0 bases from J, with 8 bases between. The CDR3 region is CASGGMNTEAFF. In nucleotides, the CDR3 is TGTGCCAGTGGCGGGATGAACACTGAAGCTTTCTTT.

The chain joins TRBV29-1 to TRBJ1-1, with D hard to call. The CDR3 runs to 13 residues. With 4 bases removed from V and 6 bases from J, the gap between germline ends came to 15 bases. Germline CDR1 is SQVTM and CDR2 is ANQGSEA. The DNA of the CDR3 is TGCAGCGTTGGGTGGACGGTCGGGGCTGAAGCTTTCTTT. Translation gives CSVGWTVGAEAFF.

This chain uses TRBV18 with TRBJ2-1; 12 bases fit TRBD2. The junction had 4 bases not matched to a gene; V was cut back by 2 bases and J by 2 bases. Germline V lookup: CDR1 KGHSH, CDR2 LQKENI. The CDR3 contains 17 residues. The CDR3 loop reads CASSPASGRGTYNEQFF. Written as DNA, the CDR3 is TGTGCCAGCTCACCAGCTAGCGGGAGGGGTACCTACAATGAGCAGTTCTTC.

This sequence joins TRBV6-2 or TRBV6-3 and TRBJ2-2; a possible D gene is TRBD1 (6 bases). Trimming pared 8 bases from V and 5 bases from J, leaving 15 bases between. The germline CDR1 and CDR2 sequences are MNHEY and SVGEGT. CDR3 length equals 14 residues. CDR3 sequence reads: CASSWGLGTGELFF. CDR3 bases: TGTGCCAGCTCCTGGGGGCTGGGTACCGGGGAGCTGTTTTTT.

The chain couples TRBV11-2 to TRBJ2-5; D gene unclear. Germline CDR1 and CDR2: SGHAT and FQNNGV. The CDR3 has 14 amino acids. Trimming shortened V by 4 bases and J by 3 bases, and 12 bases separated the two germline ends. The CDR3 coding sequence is TGTGCCAGCAGCTCCCGGGTGGGCAAAGAGACCCAGTACTTC. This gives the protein CASSSRVGKETQYF.